This TCR beta chain is from a study of technical replicates of blood from a few donors. Here immunoSEQ multiplex PCR was the method, and the copy in TCRdb shows in-frame clones only, minus some. The table lists roughly 80,000 clones, around 92% of them singletons, with 0.35% to 0.45% in the top ten. Specimen: T cells isolated from PBMCs. The source of this sequence is a human donor in good health.

The CDR3: CASSQGLIPGLAAQETQYF. CDR3 DNA: TGTGCCAGCAGCCAAGGGTTAATCCCGGGACTAGCGGCCCAAGAGACCCAGTACTTC. The gene calls are TRBV14 and TRBJ2-5, with TRBD2 matching over 11 bases. Germline assignment: CDR1 SGHDN and CDR2 FVKESK. V shed 1 base and J 1 base; nucleotides not matched to a gene: 11. The CDR3 length is 19 residues.